These T cell receptor beta chains were read from a single sample in a study of CD8+ T cells in alopecia areata. Assay: immunoSEQ multiplex PCR; the TCRdb copy retains only in-frame clones and omits some. The table has 140,000 to 150,000 clones, around three fifths seen once. Specimen: CD4+ T cells sorted from blood, collected at week 0. The receptor set was obtained from a human donor with alopecia areata. The CDR3 runs from the conserved cysteine through the conserved F or W. The D gene is left open where the match is weak. Clone size, where shown, is once, few, many, or a class for clones that have expanded.

d_call	clone_size	v_call	j_call	cdr3_nt	cdr3_aa
NA	few	TRBV7-8	TRBJ1-6	TGTGCCAGCAGCTACGGGCAGTCAGCCTCACCCCTCCACTTT	CASSYGQSASPLHF
NA	NA	TRBV29-1	TRBJ1-2	TGCAGCGCTGGGGGGCAGGGGTACATAGGCGGCTACACCTTC	CSAGGQGYIGGYTF